This T cell receptor (beta chain) derives from a study of Graves' ophthalmopathy and Graves' hyperthyroidism. Study-wide context: Peripheral blood was obtained at first diagnosis, ahead of any treatment.

Amplification of the TCR beta CDR3 regions used RNA transcripts (as template). Scientists carried out first-round RT-PCR using HTBI primers and then a second-round multiplex PCR. One entry per CDR3 protein, called by TCRdb with MiXCR from the multiplex PCR reads. This table has approximately 330,000 distinct CDR3 sequences, about 17% appearing once. The CDR3 runs to 14 residues. V lost 4 bases and J 5 bases, leaving 12 bases between the germline ends. CDR1 is ENHRY and CDR2 is SYGVKD in the germline V gene. In regard to this clonotype: Its specificity is not known.

Broader study findings: Ophthalmopathy progression was predicted by the model at more than 55% sensitivity and less than 80% specificity. Blood also contained most of the expanded thyroid clonotypes above 0.001 frequency.

The sequence was obtained from an adult man with Graves' ophthalmopathy. Material: peripheral blood. The rearrangement uses TRBV10-3 and TRBJ1-5; D gene ambiguous. This CDR3 reads CAISAGIPDQPQHF. The CDR3 DNA is TGTGCCATCAGTGCCGGGATCCCGGATCAGCCCCAGCATTTT.